These T cell receptor beta chains were read from a single sample in a study of CD8+CD57+ T cells in acquired aplastic anemia. Each CDR3 protein gets one entry after TCRdb re-called the reads with MiXCR. Among 120,000 or so distinct CDR3 sequences listed, around 46% were seen once. Sequenced input: sorted CD4+, CD8+, or CD8+CD57+ T cells (not recorded which) from PBMCs. The source is a human donor in good health, serving as a control. Both conserved end residues are part of each CDR3. Each record gives: CDR3 length, V gene, CDR3 protein.

len: 15; v_gene: TRBV6-2/TRBV6-3; CDR3aa: CASSYEAGKASPPHF
len: 14; v_gene: TRBV5-4; CDR3aa: CASSLQGAVDTQYF
len: 12; v_gene: TRBV2; CDR3aa: CARQGQGGTQYF
len: 16; v_gene: TRBV5-1; CDR3aa: CASSSLPGQGNEKLSF
len: 15; v_gene: TRBV7-2; CDR3aa: CASSDSGTSLAPQHF
len: 15; v_gene: TRBV2; CDR3aa: CASKRIGGNTGELFF
len: 15; v_gene: TRBV7-8; CDR3aa: CASSLTGQIYNEQFF
len: 12; v_gene: TRBV29-1; CDR3aa: CSVEQGVTEAFF
len: 15; v_gene: TRBV11-2; CDR3aa: CASSQGTLSYNEQFF
len: 14; v_gene: TRBV7-9; CDR3aa: CASSDGQGVLVLTF